A selection of T cell receptor beta chains follows, all from one sample in a study of cytomegalovirus exposure and HLA in healthy donors. TCRdb's table, derived via immunoSEQ multiplex PCR, lists solely in-frame clones and lacks some. Altogether about 200,000 clones are present, around 77% being singletons, with the ten largest covering just under 3%. Sequenced material: PBMCs. All receptors come from a woman aged 25 to 39 in good health and CMV-seronegative. Each CDR3 is given with its conserved first and last residue. The D gene is left open where the match is weak.

cdr3_aa: CASSVAGVGETQYF
v_call: TRBV9
d_call: .

cdr3_aa: CASSFRTSGYNEQFF
v_call: TRBV5-8
d_call: TRBD2

cdr3_aa: CASSSTRVWQYF
v_call: TRBV6-1
d_call: .

cdr3_aa: CASRQTLQENTEAFF
v_call: TRBV5-1
d_call: .

cdr3_aa: CASRGRARTEAFF
v_call: TRBV2
d_call: .

cdr3_aa: CASSPSATSYEQYF
v_call: TRBV5-5
d_call: .

cdr3_aa: CASSPQGASNYEQYF
v_call: TRBV5-1
d_call: TRBD1

cdr3_aa: CASSLWGVWGEQYF
v_call: TRBV5-4
d_call: .

cdr3_aa: CASSQIIAGGSSYNEQFF
v_call: TRBV4-1
d_call: TRBD2

cdr3_aa: CASRRGYEQYF
v_call: TRBV27
d_call: .

cdr3_aa: CASSFSGLTDTQYF
v_call: TRBV5-1
d_call: .

cdr3_aa: CASSPKPRTSGRGLYEQYF
v_call: TRBV6-8
d_call: TRBD2

cdr3_aa: CASIPGSFTEAFF
v_call: TRBV6-5
d_call: .

cdr3_aa: CASSEALAGAADTQYF
v_call: TRBV6-4
d_call: TRBD2

cdr3_aa: CASSGEASGANVLTF
v_call: TRBV9
d_call: .

cdr3_aa: CASSSDPGTSGETQYF
v_call: TRBV5-1
d_call: TRBD2

cdr3_aa: CASSPTVRDYEQYF
v_call: TRBV18
d_call: .

cdr3_aa: CASSRDRGNEQFF
v_call: TRBV19
d_call: TRBD1

cdr3_aa: CATSLPGTGGKAFF
v_call: TRBV15
d_call: TRBD1

cdr3_aa: CASSQDFTSGGAYEQYF
v_call: TRBV4-2
d_call: TRBD2

cdr3_aa: CASSEATSGGVHEQYF
v_call: TRBV10-1
d_call: TRBD2

cdr3_aa: CASSYGVGNSPLHF
v_call: TRBV7-3
d_call: .

cdr3_aa: CASSLGPPGALETQYF
v_call: TRBV5-1
d_call: .

cdr3_aa: CSPFPIGGRAGTEAFF
v_call: TRBV29-1
d_call: .

cdr3_aa: CATSRSDARDLLSYEQYF
v_call: TRBV15
d_call: .

cdr3_aa: CASSIAGGPHEQYF
v_call: TRBV19
d_call: TRBD2

cdr3_aa: CATSSYSGKAKNIQYF
v_call: TRBV15
d_call: TRBD2

cdr3_aa: CSVEEGDRNTGELFF
v_call: TRBV29-1
d_call: TRBD1

cdr3_aa: CSVVPAGRYEQYF
v_call: TRBV29-1
d_call: .

cdr3_aa: CASSDRGSRPQHF
v_call: TRBV6-1
d_call: TRBD1

cdr3_aa: CASSSHGQGETQPQHF
v_call: TRBV27
d_call: TRBD1

cdr3_aa: CASSRSGTTYEQYF
v_call: TRBV18
d_call: .

cdr3_aa: CASSRSHRDTHYEQYF
v_call: TRBV19
d_call: .

cdr3_aa: CASSRKAGGDQETQYF
v_call: TRBV5-1
d_call: TRBD2

cdr3_aa: CASSRAGDSTDTQYF
v_call: TRBV5-1
d_call: TRBD2

cdr3_aa: CSVLRGCEAFF
v_call: TRBV29-1
d_call: .

cdr3_aa: CASSLQGAFGANVLTF
v_call: TRBV9
d_call: .

cdr3_aa: CASSLRLQGAFF
v_call: TRBV5-6
d_call: .

cdr3_aa: CASRPWATSGGSTGELFF
v_call: TRBV28
d_call: TRBD2

cdr3_aa: CASSPQPTGNTEAFF
v_call: TRBV18
d_call: .

cdr3_aa: CASSPDVQTRNYGYTF
v_call: TRBV18
d_call: .

cdr3_aa: CASSAPGQIYEQYF
v_call: TRBV7-2
d_call: .

cdr3_aa: CASSDGGGVSSYEQYF
v_call: TRBV2
d_call: .

cdr3_aa: CASSYASETSGGETQYF
v_call: TRBV5-4
d_call: TRBD2

cdr3_aa: CASNHRDRGSGYTF
v_call: TRBV19
d_call: TRBD1

cdr3_aa: CAWAAGDPSYNEQFF
v_call: TRBV30
d_call: TRBD2

cdr3_aa: CASSLEQEHYGYTF
v_call: TRBV5-6
d_call: .

cdr3_aa: CASSPAQGARGYTF
v_call: TRBV27
d_call: TRBD1

cdr3_aa: CSAGQGAGDEQYF
v_call: TRBV29-1
d_call: TRBD1

cdr3_aa: CASSSWATQYF
v_call: TRBV9
d_call: .

cdr3_aa: CATLGQGTYEQYF
v_call: TRBV27
d_call: .

cdr3_aa: CSVGAGLAIGEQYF
v_call: TRBV29-1
d_call: TRBD2

cdr3_aa: CASSLLGGGGGDTQYF
v_call: TRBV5-4
d_call: TRBD2

cdr3_aa: CASSLEAGISYTF
v_call: TRBV13
d_call: .

cdr3_aa: CSSTPGGAAEAFF
v_call: TRBV7-9
d_call: .